The clone carrying this TCR beta chain occurred a few times. The data were taken from a study of cytomegalovirus exposure and HLA in healthy donors. Background on the study: From HLA-typed donors, an early data release held approximately 85 million unique TCRs.

The primer mix had 60 Vbeta and 13 Jbeta primers. TCRdb keeps only in-frame clones here, not all; method: immunoSEQ multiplex PCR. The sample includes 180,000 or so clones, 80% to 90% of them seen just once. Germline CDR1 KGHSH, CDR2 LQKENI. CDR3 length: 14 amino acids. V lost 3 bases to trimming and J lost 5 bases; unmatched junction nucleotides: 6. The material sequenced was PBMCs. This receptor was taken from a woman aged 25 to 45 in good health and CMV-seronegative. The chain is built from TRBV18 and TRBJ2-7; 8 bases fit TRBD1. CDR3 DNA: TGTGCCAGCTCACCGAACGGACAGGGCCACGAGCAGTACTTC. This sequence encodes CASSPNGQGHEQYF.